What follows are 7 T cell receptor beta chains derived from one specimen sequenced in a study of control samples from healthy donors and cancer patients. Sequencing was performed with immunoSEQ multiplex PCR; in TCRdb, only in-frame clones are kept and a portion is missing. In the table there are tens of thousands of clones, about 89% of which are singletons. Sample: PBMCs. Every receptor here comes from a woman between 45 and 60 years old with colorectal cancer.

J is TRBJ1-2 and V is TRBV12-3 or TRBV12-4, with 7 positions matching TRBD1. V lost 2 bases and J lost 8; bases outside the gene matches: 5. The length of the CDR3 is 13 residues. The CDR3 DNA reads TGTGCCAGCAGTTTACTAGGGGGCATGGGCTACACCTTC. The encoded protein is CASSLLGGMGYTF.

The rearrangement joins TRBV5-4 to TRBJ1-4; possible D gene TRBD1, 5 bases. Trimming stripped 4 bases from V and 8 bases from J, with 15 bases between. This CDR3 has 14 amino acids. CDR1 is SGHNT, CDR2 YYREEE, per germline (reference sequence). CDR3 sequence: CASSRDGEGEKLFF. The CDR3 DNA reads as TGTGCCAGCAGCCGGGACGGTGAGGGGGAAAAACTGTTTTTT.

The chain links TRBV19 to TRBJ1-2; D is unresolved. CDR1 is LNHDA, CDR2 SQIVND, per germline (reference sequence). This CDR3 region has 14 residues. Trimming removed 7 bases at V and 1 base at J, with 13 bases between. As DNA, the CDR3 is TGTGCCAGTAACATCCAGGACGGTAACTATGGCTACACCTTC. This translates into CASNIQDGNYGYTF.

This clone has a handful of counts. The chain joins TRBV5-1 to TRBJ2-1; 9 bases align to TRBD1. The germline gives CDR1 SGHRS, CDR2 YFSETQ. This CDR3 is 15 amino acids long. V dropped 0 bases and J dropped 4; count of bases not matched to a gene: 2. The DNA of the CDR3 is TGCGCCAGCAGCTTGGGGGACAGGGCTTACAATGAGCAGTTCTTC. It specifies CASSLGDRAYNEQFF.

This sequence joins TRBV3-1 (or the pseudogene TRBV3-2) and TRBJ2-6; D is unresolved. The CDR3 is 15 residues long. Germline values: CDR1 LGHDT, CDR2 YNNKEL (reference sequence). V gave up 4 bases and J gave up 0 bases, with 7 bases separating them. The CDR3 region is CASSRGYSGANVLTF. CDR3 nucleotides: TGTGCCAGCAGCCGGGGTTACTCTGGGGCCAACGTCCTGACTTTC.

The chain recombines TRBV27 with TRBJ1-3; D unclear. V was shortened by 2 bases and J by 2 bases, with 7 bases between the two germline ends. The CDR3 consists of 14 residues. CDR1 and CDR2 from the germline V gene are MNHEY and SMNVEV (reference sequence). The DNA for the CDR3 is TGTGCCAGCAGTTTAAGCACAACTGGAAACACCATATATTTT. This translates into CASSLSTTGNTIYF.

This clone occurred once. The chain links TRBV6-2 or TRBV6-3 to TRBJ1-1; D call uncertain. V lost 1 base to trimming and J lost 3 bases, with 12 bases between them. Germline CDR1 reads MNHEY; CDR2 reads SVGEGT. The CDR3 loop spans 15 amino acids. CDR3 loop: CASSYWRWLYTEAFF. The CDR3 region has the DNA TGTGCCAGCAGTTACTGGAGGTGGTTATACACTGAAGCTTTCTTT.